Sequencing of this T cell receptor (beta chain) was carried out in a study of blood T cell repertoires in COVID-19. Measured with immunoSEQ multiplex PCR; TCRdb has only the in-frame clones, and not every one. Among 190,000 or so clones listed, around 90% were seen once. Remarks on this clone: Other DNA sequences within the sample encode an identical CDR3.

Cohorts were determined from participant-reported clinical history. This CDR3 has 12 residues. CDR1 is SEHNR and CDR2 is FQNEAQ in the germline V gene (reference sequence). Trimming took 1 base from V and 9 from J, leaving 4 bases between them. Sequenced material: PBMCs or T cells enriched from blood (not recorded which). This clonotype was sampled from a man aged 30 to 39 who had recovered from COVID-19. The chain combines TRBV7-9 with TRBJ1-6, with no clear D. CDR3 sequence (DNA): TGTGCCAGCAGCTTAGGCGGTTCACCCCTCCACTTT. This encodes CASSLGGSPLHF.